The clone carrying this T cell receptor (beta chain) has a handful of counts. The data were obtained in a study of shared clonotypes between healthy human individuals. Background on the study: Three CD4 naive, three CD4 memory, two CD8 naive and one CD8 memory plate were used per donor.

Data came from immunoSEQ multiplex PCR; TCRdb stores just in-frame clones and leaves some out. The table has 850,000 to 1,100,000 clones, around 77% seen once; the top ten hold more than 0.85%. CDR1 SGHTA and CDR2 FQGNSA come from the germline V gene. The CDR3 consists of 17 residues. Trimming left V 1 base short and J 0 bases short, with 13 bases between. This rearrangement joins TRBV7-2 to TRBJ1-5; D might be TRBD1 (6 bases). The sample consisted of memory CD4+ T cells from PBMCs. Subset defined: CD45RA-negative fraction. This clonotype was sampled from a man between 18 and 29 years old in good health. Some clones in this sample may be carry-over from other donors' samples. The CDR3 sequence is CASSLGQGTYSNQPQHF. The CDR3 bases are TGTGCCAGCAGCTTAGGGCAGGGGACTTATAGCAATCAGCCCCAGCATTTT.